A selection of T cell receptor beta chains follows, all from one sample in a study of T cell repertoires in cytomegalovirus infection. For these receptors, no antigen is known. TCRdb re-derived calls from the reads in MiXCR, one entry per CDR3 protein. The sample carries fewer than 1,000,000 distinct CDR3 sequences, approximately 32% recorded once. The material sequenced was cultured CD8+ T cells from PBMCs, taken from culture after CMV antigen stimulation. All receptors come from a human donor in good health (CMV status not recorded). Some clones in this sample may be carry-over from other donors' samples. Both conserved end residues are part of each CDR3. A D gene is named only where the DNA matches it firmly. Where a row states a size, it is once, few, many or the class of an expanded clone; other rows omit it.

v_call,d_call,cdr3_length,clone_size,j_call,cdr3_aa,cdr3_nt
TRBV27,NA,12,NA,TRBJ2-7,CASSNRTYEQYF,TGTGCCAGCAGTAATAGGACCTACGAGCAGTACTTC
TRBV10-3,NA,17,few,TRBJ2-7,CAISVGGMRDRSYEQYF,TGTGCCATCAGTGTTGGGGGCATGAGGGACCGAAGCTACGAGCAGTACTTC
TRBV7-2,NA,16,many,TRBJ1-1,CASSPWKAQLNTEAFF,TGTGCCAGCAGCCCCTGGAAGGCCCAACTGAACACTGAAGCTTTCTTT
TRBV7-2,NA,14,many,TRBJ2-2,CASSLYDRAGELFF,TGTGCCAGCAGCTTATACGATAGGGCCGGTGAGCTGTTTTTT
TRBV7-2,TRBD1,17,few,TRBJ1-5,CASSLAGTAYSNQPQHF,TGTGCCAGCAGCTTAGCGGGGACAGCTTATAGCAATCAGCCCCAGCATTTT
TRBV14,TRBD1,15,NA,TRBJ2-7,CASSLDTGGNHEQYF,TGTGCCAGCAGCCTGGATACAGGGGGCAACCACGAGCAGTACTTC
TRBV5-6,NA,16,many,TRBJ1-4,CASSLGTFATNEKLFF,TGTGCCAGCAGCTTGGGGACCTTTGCAACTAATGAAAAACTGTTTTTT
TRBV6-1,TRBD1,15,NA,TRBJ1-5,CASRDRGYSNQPQHF,TGTGCCAGCAGGGACAGGGGATATAGCAATCAGCCCCAGCATTTT
TRBV4-1,TRBD1,17,NA,TRBJ1-6,CASSQDRDRGLDSPLHF,TGCGCCAGCAGCCAAGATAGGGACAGGGGTTTGGATTCACCCCTCCACTTT
TRBV3-1,NA,16,few,TRBJ2-3,CASSAVDGSSTDTQYF,TGTGCCAGCAGCGCTGTGGACGGATCTAGCACAGATACGCAGTATTTT
TRBV29-1,TRBD1,14,NA,TRBJ2-1,CSGTGTGDYNEQFF,TGCAGCGGAACCGGGACAGGGGACTACAATGAGCAGTTCTTC
TRBV19,NA,16,NA,TRBJ2-7,CASSIGRGFSSYEQYF,TGTGCCAGTAGTATCGGACGGGGGTTTAGCTCCTACGAGCAGTACTTC
TRBV19,TRBD1,15,NA,TRBJ1-5,CASSIGGTGAQPQHF,TGTGCCAGTAGTATAGGCGGGACAGGGGCCCAGCCCCAGCATTTT
TRBV7-9,TRBD1,15,NA,TRBJ2-7,CASSLGGQGSYEQYF,TGTGCCAGCAGCTTAGGGGGACAGGGGTCCTACGAGCAGTACTTC